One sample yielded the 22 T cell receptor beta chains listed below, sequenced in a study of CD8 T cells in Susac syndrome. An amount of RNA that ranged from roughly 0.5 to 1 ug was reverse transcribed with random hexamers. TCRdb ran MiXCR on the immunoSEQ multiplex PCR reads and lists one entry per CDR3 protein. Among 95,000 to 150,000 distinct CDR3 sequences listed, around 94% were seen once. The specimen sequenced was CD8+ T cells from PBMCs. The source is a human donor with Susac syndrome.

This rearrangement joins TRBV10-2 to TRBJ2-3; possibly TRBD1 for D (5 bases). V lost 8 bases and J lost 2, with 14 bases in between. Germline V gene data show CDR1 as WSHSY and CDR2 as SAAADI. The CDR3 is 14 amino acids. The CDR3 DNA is TGCGCCAGCGGACCGGACACAATCACAGATACGCAGTATTTT. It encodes CASGPDTITDTQYF.

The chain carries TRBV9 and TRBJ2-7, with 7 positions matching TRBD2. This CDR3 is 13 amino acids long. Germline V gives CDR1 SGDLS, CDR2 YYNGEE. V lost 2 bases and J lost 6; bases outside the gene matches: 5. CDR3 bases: TGTGCCAGCAGCGTGGGAAGCGGGACCGAGCAGTACTTC. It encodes CASSVGSGTEQYF. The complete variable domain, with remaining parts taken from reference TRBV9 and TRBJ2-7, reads DSGVTQTPKHLITATGQRVTLRCSPRSGDLSVYWYQQSLDQGLQFLIQYYNGEERAKGNILERFSAQQFPDLHSELNLSSLELGDSALYFCASSVGSGTEQYFGPGTRLTVT.

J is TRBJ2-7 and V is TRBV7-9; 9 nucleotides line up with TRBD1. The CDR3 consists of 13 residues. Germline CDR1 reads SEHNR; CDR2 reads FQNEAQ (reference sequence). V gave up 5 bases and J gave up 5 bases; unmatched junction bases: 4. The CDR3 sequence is CASSPDRGHEQYF. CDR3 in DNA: TGTGCCAGCAGCCCGGACAGGGGCCACGAGCAGTACTTC.

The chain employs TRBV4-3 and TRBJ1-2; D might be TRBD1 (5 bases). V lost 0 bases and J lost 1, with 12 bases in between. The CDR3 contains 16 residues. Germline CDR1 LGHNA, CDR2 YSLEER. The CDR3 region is CASSQEVTGDNYGYTF. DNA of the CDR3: TGCGCCAGCAGCCAAGAAGTTACAGGCGATAACTATGGCTACACCTTC.

The CDR3 DNA is TGTGCCAGCAGTGAAGGGCGAGGGGGGCAGTTCTTC. Its protein is CASSEGRGGQFF. The V and J genes are TRBV2 and TRBJ2-1; D might be TRBD1 (6 bases). Looked up from germline, CDR1 is SNHLY and CDR2 is FYNNEI. V was trimmed by 1 base and J by 12 bases, leaving 10 bases between them. The CDR3 contains 12 residues.

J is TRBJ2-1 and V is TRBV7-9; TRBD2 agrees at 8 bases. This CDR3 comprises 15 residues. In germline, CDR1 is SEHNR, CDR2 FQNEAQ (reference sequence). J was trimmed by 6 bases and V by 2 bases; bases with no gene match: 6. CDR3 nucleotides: TGTGCCAGCAGCTTAATCTGGCTAGCGGGCAATGAGCAGTTCTTC. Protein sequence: CASSLIWLAGNEQFF.

CDR3 sequence reads: CASSQSLRAYEQYF. CDR3 coding DNA: TGCGCCAGCAGCCAAAGTCTGAGGGCCTACGAGCAGTACTTC. The V gene is TRBV4-1, the J gene TRBJ2-7, with D possibly being TRBD2 (5 bases). V dropped 2 bases and J dropped 2 bases, with 10 bases sitting between them. Germline values: CDR1 MGHRA, CDR2 YSYEKL. The CDR3 consists of 14 residues.

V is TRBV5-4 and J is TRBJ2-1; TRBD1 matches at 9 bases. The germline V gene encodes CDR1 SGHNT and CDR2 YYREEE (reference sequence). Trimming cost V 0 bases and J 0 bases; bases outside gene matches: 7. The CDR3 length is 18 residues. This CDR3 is CASSLALGQGSSYNEQFF. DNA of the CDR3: TGTGCCAGCAGCTTGGCCCTGGGACAGGGTTCCTCCTACAATGAGCAGTTCTTC.

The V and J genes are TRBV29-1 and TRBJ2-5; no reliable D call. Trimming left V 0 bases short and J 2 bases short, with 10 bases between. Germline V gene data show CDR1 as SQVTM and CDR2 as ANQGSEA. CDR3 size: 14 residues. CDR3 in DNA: TGCAGCGTTGAAGATCGAGGAGTACAAGAGACCCAGTACTTC. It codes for CSVEDRGVQETQYF.

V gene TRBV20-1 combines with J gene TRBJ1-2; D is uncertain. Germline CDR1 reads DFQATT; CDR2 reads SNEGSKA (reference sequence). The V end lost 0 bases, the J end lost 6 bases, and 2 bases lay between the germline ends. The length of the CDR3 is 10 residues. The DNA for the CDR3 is TGCAGTGCTAGAGATGATGGCTACACCTTC. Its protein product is CSARDDGYTF.

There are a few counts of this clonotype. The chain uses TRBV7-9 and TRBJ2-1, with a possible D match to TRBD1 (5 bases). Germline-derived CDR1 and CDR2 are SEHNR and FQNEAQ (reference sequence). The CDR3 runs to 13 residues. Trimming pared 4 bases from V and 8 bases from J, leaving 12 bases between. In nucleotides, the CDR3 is TGTGCCAGCAGCTCCCCTAGGGGCGATGAGCAGTTCTTC. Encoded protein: CASSSPRGDEQFF.

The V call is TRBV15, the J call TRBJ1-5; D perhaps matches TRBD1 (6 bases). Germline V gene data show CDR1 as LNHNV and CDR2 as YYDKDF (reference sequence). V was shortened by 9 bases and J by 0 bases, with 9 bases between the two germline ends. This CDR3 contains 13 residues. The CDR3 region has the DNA TGTGCCACGGCAGGGGCTAGCAATCAGCCCCAGCATTTT. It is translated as CATAGASNQPQHF.

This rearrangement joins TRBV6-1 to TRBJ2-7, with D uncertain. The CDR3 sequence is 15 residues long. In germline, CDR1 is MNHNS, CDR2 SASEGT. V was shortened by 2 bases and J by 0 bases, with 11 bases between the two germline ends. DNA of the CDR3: TGTGCCAGCAGTGAATACGGACCGAACTCCTACGAGCAGTACTTC. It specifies CASSEYGPNSYEQYF.

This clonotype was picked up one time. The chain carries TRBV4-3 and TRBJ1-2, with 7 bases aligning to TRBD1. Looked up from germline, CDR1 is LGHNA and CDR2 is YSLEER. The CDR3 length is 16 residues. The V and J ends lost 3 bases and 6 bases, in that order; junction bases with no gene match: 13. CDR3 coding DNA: TGCGCCAGCAGCCAGGATAGCGAGACAGGGACGGATGGCTACACCTTC. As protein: CASSQDSETGTDGYTF.

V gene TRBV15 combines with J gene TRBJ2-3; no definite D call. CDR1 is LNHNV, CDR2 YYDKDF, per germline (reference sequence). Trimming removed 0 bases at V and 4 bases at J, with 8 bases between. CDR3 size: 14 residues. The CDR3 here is CATSRDVGSDTQYF. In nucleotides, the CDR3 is TGTGCCACCAGCAGAGATGTAGGGTCAGATACGCAGTATTTT.

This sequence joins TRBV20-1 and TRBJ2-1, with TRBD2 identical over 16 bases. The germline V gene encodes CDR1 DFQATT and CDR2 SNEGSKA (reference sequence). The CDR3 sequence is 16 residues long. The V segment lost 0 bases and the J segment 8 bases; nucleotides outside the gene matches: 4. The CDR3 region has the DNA TGCAGTGCTAGAGACGGGACTAGCGGGGGGGGGTATGAGCAGTTCTTC. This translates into CSARDGTSGGGYEQFF.

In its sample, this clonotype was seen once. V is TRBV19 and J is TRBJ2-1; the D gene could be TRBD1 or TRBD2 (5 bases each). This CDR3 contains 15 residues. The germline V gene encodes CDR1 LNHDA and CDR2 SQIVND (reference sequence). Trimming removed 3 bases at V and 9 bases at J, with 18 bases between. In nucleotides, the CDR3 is TGTGCCAGTAGTATCCGGGACCGGGCTTGGGGTGAGCAGTTCTTC. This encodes CASSIRDRAWGEQFF.

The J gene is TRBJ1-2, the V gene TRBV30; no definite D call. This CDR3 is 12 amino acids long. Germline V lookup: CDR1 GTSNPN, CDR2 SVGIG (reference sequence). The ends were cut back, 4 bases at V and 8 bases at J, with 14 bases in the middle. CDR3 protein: CAWISAGGGYTF. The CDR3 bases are TGTGCCTGGATATCTGCTGGTGGGGGCTACACCTTC. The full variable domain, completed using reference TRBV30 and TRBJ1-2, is SQTIHQWPATLVQPVGSPLSLECTVEGTSNPNLYWYRQAAGRGLQLLFYSVGIGQISSEVPQNLSASRPQDRQFILSSKKLLLSDSGFYLCAWISAGGGYTFGSGTRLTVV.

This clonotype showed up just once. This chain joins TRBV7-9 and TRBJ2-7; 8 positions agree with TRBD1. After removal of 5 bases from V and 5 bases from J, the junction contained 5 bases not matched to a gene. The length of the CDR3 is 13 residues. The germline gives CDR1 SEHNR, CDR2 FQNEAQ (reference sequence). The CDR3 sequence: CASSLDRGHEQYF. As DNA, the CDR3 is TGTGCCAGCAGCCTCGACAGGGGCCACGAGCAGTACTTC.

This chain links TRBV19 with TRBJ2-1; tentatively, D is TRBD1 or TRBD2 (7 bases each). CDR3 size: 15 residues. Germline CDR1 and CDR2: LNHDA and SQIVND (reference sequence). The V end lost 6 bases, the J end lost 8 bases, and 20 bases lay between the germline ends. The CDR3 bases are TGTGCCAGTAGCGAGGGGGCTAGCGGAGGGGATGAGCAGTTCTTC. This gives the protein CASSEGASGGDEQFF.

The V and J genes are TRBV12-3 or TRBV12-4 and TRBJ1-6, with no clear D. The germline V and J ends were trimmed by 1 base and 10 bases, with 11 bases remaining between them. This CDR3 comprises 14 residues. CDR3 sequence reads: CASSLDLTRSPLHF. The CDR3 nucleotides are TGTGCCAGCAGTTTAGATCTCACTCGGTCACCCCTCCACTTT.

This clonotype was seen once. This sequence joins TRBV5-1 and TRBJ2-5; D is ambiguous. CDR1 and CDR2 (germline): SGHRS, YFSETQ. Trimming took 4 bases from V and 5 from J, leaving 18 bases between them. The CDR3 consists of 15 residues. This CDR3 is CASSLRGREGETQYF. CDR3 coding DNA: TGCGCCAGCAGCCTTAGAGGTCGCGAAGGGGAGACCCAGTACTTC.